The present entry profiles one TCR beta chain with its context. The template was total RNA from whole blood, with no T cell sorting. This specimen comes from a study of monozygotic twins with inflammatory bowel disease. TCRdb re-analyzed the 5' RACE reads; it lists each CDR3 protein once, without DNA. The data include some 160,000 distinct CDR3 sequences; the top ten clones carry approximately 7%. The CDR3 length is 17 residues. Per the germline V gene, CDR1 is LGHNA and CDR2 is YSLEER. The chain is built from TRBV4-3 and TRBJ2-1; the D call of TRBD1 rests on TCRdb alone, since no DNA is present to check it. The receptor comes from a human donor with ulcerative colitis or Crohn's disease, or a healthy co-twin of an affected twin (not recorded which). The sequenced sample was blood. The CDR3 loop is CASSQDSGGFSYNEQFF.